Listed below are T cell receptor beta chains from one sample, sequenced in a study of T cell repertoires in cytomegalovirus infection. Each CDR3 protein gets one entry after TCRdb re-called the reads with MiXCR. The table includes about 130,000 distinct CDR3 sequences, roughly 25% detected once. These receptors have no identified antigens. Sequenced material: PBMCs, sequenced either directly or after in vitro stimulation (not recorded which). The receptor set was obtained from a human donor in good health (CMV status not recorded). Some clones in this sample may be carry-over from other donors' samples. The CDR3 runs from the conserved cysteine through the conserved F or W. A row's size may be missing; if present it is once, few, many or a size class.

TRBV11-2	many	CASSFQRTEAFF
TRBV7-9	many	CASSLGPGQGAEAFF
TRBV12-3/TRBV12-4	many	CASSLRQGASYTF
TRBV11-2	NA	CASSTITGIGNTIYF
TRBV5-4	few	CASSLESEIEAFF
TRBV7-2	many	CASSLAPGRVTDTQYF
TRBV24-1	NA	CATSDPLRGKETQYF
TRBV5-4	many	CASSLKGQGYSYEQYF
TRBV15	NA	CATSDHRGTTQYF
TRBV29-1	few	CSVGLTYGYTF
TRBV7-2	many	CASSLVGSKGTDTQYF
TRBV7-2	few	CASSYGTRAYEQYF
TRBV11-2	NA	CASSYRRGGSYEQYF
TRBV7-2	many	CASSFATSGRYEQYF
TRBV4-3	few	CASSQVGAGGMGTGELFF
TRBV24-1	few	CATRDTNNYGYTF
TRBV6-6	few	CASSYTLTGPEAFF
TRBV12-3/TRBV12-4	many	CASSGLGGNQPQHF
TRBV11-3	many	CASSLDMVNTQYF
TRBV29-1	NA	CSVGLAGNTIYF
TRBV12-3/TRBV12-4	NA	CASSPGNGADTQYF
TRBV6-1	large	CASSPYSGSTDTQYF
TRBV7-2	once	CASSLGAANQPQHF
TRBV4-3	NA	CASSQGTGGAYGYTF
TRBV6-2/TRBV6-3	few	CASSFTGRGAFF
TRBV28	many	CASSPGGRTKNIQYF
TRBV7-2	NA	CASSGMVIINTEAFF
TRBV2	many	CASSDYNEQFF
TRBV3-1	NA	CASSQWGPDTQYF
TRBV7-9	many	CASSRSDHRRGGNIQYF
TRBV7-2	few	CASSFGGSRNNEQFF
TRBV12-3/TRBV12-4	many	CASSSGYHEQFF
TRBV6-8	NA	CASSYQPGGLSQPQHF
TRBV14	NA	CASSQEPYGYTF
TRBV12-3/TRBV12-4	NA	CASSLVGGLDTDTQYF
TRBV6-6	few	CASSQQGQQETQYF
TRBV5-4	NA	CASSFEAPGNTIYF
TRBV18	NA	CASSPFEGNTEAFF
TRBV7-2	NA	CASSLWSSGGTYGYTF
TRBV7-9	many	CASSLGISTDTQYF
TRBV12-3/TRBV12-4	NA	CASTRSGGNIQYF
TRBV2	few	CASRLDRPSMNTEAFF
TRBV12-3/TRBV12-4	NA	CASRWTASTDTQYF
TRBV7-2	few	CASSFGRENTEAFF
TRBV6-5	NA	CASSPRETGTQYF
TRBV2	many	CASSPGQGLAGGLNEQFF
TRBV7-2	many	CASSSGQYNTEAFF